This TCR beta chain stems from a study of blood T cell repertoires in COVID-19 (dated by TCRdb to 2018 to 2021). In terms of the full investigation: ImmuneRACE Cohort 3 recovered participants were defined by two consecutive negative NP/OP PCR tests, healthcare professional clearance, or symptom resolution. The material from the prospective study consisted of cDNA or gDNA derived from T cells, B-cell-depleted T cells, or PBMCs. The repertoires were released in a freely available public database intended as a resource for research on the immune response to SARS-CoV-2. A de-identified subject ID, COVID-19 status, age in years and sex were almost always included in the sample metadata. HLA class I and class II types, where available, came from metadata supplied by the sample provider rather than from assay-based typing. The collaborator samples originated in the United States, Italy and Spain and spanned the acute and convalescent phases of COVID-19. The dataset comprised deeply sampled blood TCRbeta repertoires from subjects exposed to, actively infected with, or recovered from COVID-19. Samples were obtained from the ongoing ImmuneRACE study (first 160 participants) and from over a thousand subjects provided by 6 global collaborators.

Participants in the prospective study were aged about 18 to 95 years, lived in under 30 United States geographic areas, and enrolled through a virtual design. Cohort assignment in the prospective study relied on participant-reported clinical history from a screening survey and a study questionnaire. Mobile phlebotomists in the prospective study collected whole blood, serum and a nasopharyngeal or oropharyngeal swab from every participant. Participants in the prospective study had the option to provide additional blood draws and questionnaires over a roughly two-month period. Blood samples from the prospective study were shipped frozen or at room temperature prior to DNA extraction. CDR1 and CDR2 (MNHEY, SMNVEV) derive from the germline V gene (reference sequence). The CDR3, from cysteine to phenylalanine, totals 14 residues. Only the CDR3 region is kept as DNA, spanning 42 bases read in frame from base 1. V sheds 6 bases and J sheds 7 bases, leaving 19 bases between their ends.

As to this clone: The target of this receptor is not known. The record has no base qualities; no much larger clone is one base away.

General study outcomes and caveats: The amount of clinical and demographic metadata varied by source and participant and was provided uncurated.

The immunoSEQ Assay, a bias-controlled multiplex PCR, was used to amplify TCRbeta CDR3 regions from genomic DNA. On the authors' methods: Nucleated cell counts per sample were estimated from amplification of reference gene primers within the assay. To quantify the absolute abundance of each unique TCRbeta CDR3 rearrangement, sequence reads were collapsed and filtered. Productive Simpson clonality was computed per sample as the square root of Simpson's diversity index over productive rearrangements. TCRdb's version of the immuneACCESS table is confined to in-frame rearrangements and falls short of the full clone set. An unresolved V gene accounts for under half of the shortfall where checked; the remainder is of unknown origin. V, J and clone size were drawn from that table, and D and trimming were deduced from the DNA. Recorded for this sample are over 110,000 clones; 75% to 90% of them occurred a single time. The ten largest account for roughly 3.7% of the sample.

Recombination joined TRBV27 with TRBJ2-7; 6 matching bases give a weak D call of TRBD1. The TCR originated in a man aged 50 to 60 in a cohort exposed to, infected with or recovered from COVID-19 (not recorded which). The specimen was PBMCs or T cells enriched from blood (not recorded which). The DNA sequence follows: TGTGCCAGCAGCACACCGGGACATTGGGAGGAGCAGTACTTC. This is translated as CASSTPGHWEEQYF.